This T cell receptor (beta chain) was sequenced during a study of T cell responses to AZD1222 COVID-19 vaccine. The ends were cut back, 8 bases at V and 3 bases at J, with 10 bases in the middle. Germline values: CDR1 MNHEY, CDR2 SVGAGI. The CDR3 spans 13 residues. The method was immunoSEQ multiplex PCR; TCRdb's version includes in-frame clones alone and lacks a portion of them. The table has 150,000 or so clones, approximately 94% seen once. This clone was recorded only once. The chain links TRBV6-5 to TRBJ2-2; no reliable D call. This TCR was sampled from an adult in good health. The material was peripheral blood, obtained on day 0 of AZD1222 vaccination. CDR3 DNA sequence: TGTGCCAGCCGGCTAGTAGACACCGGGGAGCTGTTTTTT. Its protein product is CASRLVDTGELFF.